Shown below are 12 T cell receptor beta chains from a single sample sequenced in a study of blood T cell repertoires in COVID-19. The protocol was immunoSEQ multiplex PCR, while the TCRdb copy is restricted to in-frame clones and leaves out a portion. The sample has a few hundred thousand clones, roughly four fifths seen once. Input material: PBMCs or T cells enriched from blood (not recorded which). The receptors were gathered from a man aged 30-40 years with acute COVID-19.

V is TRBV12-3 or TRBV12-4 and J is TRBJ2-5; TRBD2 is a possible D gene (6 bases). The CDR3 has 13 residues. The V end was cut by 6 bases, the J end by 4 bases, with 12 bases between. The CDR3 here is CASSHQEGETQYF. The DNA for the CDR3 is TGTGCCAGCAGCCACCAGGAGGGAGAGACCCAGTACTTC.

The chain carries TRBV3-1 (or the pseudogene TRBV3-2) and TRBJ1-2; 8 bases fit TRBD1. The germline CDR1 and CDR2 sequences are LGHDT and YNNKEL (reference sequence). V shed 2 bases and J 3 bases; nucleotides not matched to a gene: 5. The CDR3 runs 15 residues. CDR3 protein: CASSQNPGGDYGYTF. The CDR3 region has the DNA TGTGCCAGCAGCCAAAATCCAGGGGGCGACTATGGCTACACCTTC.

The chain employs TRBV5-1 and TRBJ2-1, with 7 positions matching TRBD1. The CDR3 loop spans 14 amino acids. Germline CDR1 reads SGHRS; CDR2 reads YFSETQ. V was clipped by 4 bases and J by 6 bases; unmatched bases: 7. The CDR3 DNA is TGCGCCAGCAGCCGGTCGGGACAGATCAATGAGCAGTTCTTC. Residues: CASSRSGQINEQFF.

This rearrangement joins TRBV7-6 to TRBJ2-2, with TRBD1 matching over 10 bases. V lost 6 bases and J lost 5; bases outside the gene matches: 9. The V gene's germline CDR1 is SGHVS and CDR2 FNYEAQ. The CDR3 runs 16 residues. The CDR3 bases are TGTGCCAGCAGTCTTATTGGGACAGGGGATACCGGGGAGCTGTTTTTT. This sequence encodes CASSLIGTGDTGELFF.

The chain is built from TRBV28 and TRBJ2-1, with a possible D match to TRBD2 (6 bases). The germline V and J ends were trimmed by 3 bases and 1 base, with 10 bases remaining between them. Germline V lookup: CDR1 MDHEN, CDR2 SYDVKM. CDR3 length: 15 residues. The DNA of the CDR3 is TGTGCCAGCAGTTTTCTGGGAGGATCCTACAATGAGCAGTTCTTC. It translates to CASSFLGGSYNEQFF.

V and J are TRBV5-1 and TRBJ1-5; D not certain. This CDR3 region has 14 residues. With 4 bases removed from V and 4 bases from J, the gap between germline ends came to 12 bases. Looked up from germline, CDR1 is SGHRS and CDR2 is YFSETQ. In DNA form, the CDR3 reads TGCGCCAGCAGCCCAGAGGGAGGAAATCAGCCCCAGCATTTT. Translation gives CASSPEGGNQPQHF.

This clone turned up a few times. V usage is TRBV3-1 (or the pseudogene TRBV3-2) and J usage is TRBJ1-3; TRBD1 is a possible D gene (6 bases). The V gene's germline CDR1 is LGHDT and CDR2 YNNKEL (reference sequence). The CDR3 is made up of 15 amino acids. Between the trimmed V and J ends, which lost 4 bases and 0 bases, there was a span of 10 bases. The CDR3 is CASSPGQLSGNTIYF. DNA of the CDR3: TGTGCCAGCAGCCCCGGACAGCTCTCTGGAAACACCATATATTTT.

J is TRBJ1-2 and V is TRBV24-1, with 10 positions matching TRBD1. Per germline, CDR1 KGHDR and CDR2 SFDVKD. V dropped 3 bases and J dropped 3; count of bases not matched to a gene: 6. This CDR3 has 16 residues. The CDR3 is CATSDQSGTGDYGYTF. The CDR3 DNA sequence: TGTGCCACCAGTGATCAATCCGGGACAGGGGACTATGGCTACACCTTC.

This clone occurred a few times. The chain has TRBV3-1 (or the pseudogene TRBV3-2) and TRBJ2-3; D uncertain. Germline CDR1 LGHDT, CDR2 YNNKEL (reference sequence). Trimming shortened V by 6 bases and J by 5 bases, and 9 bases separated the two germline ends. The CDR3 contains 12 residues. CDR3 region: CASSQWLDTQYF. The CDR3 DNA sequence: TGTGCCAGCAGTCAATGGCTAGATACGCAGTATTTT.

The chain has TRBV4-3 and TRBJ2-1; 7 positions match TRBD2. Germline CDR1 is LGHNA and CDR2 is YSLEER. The V segment lost 0 bases and the J segment 6 bases; nucleotides outside the gene matches: 8. CDR3 length: 16 amino acids. DNA of the CDR3: TGCGCCAGCAGCCAAGATTCAGCGGGAATGGGCAATGAGCAGTTCTTC. Protein product: CASSQDSAGMGNEQFF.

Worth noting for this clone: The junction shows a germline mismatch at one end, possibly a read error. The chain links TRBV19 to TRBJ2-2; maybe TRBD2 (5 bases). The CDR3 runs 16 residues. Germline V lookup: CDR1 LNHDA, CDR2 SQIVND (reference sequence). The CDR3 region has the DNA TGTGCCAGTAGTACCGTAATAGCAGCCAACACCGGGGTGCTGTTTTTT. It yields the protein CASSTVIAANTGVLFF.

The gene calls are TRBV28 and TRBJ1-5; 9 bases are a match to TRBD1. Losses at the gene ends were 4 bases for V and 3 bases for J; bases not matched to a gene: 10. Germline values: CDR1 MDHEN, CDR2 SYDVKM. This CDR3 has 17 residues. The CDR3 here is CASSYAGQGSYNQPQHF. Written as DNA, the CDR3 is TGTGCCAGCAGTTACGCCGGACAGGGGAGTTACAATCAGCCCCAGCATTTT.